The 31 T cell receptor beta chains below were found in one sample sequenced in a study of T-cell reconstitution after alpha-beta-depleted transplantation in children. The TCRbeta library incorporated unique molecular identifiers. TCRdb recomputed calls from the PCR reads with MiXCR, one row per CDR3 protein. The sample carries some 550,000 distinct CDR3 sequences, 20% to 25% recorded once. This specimen was PBMCs, mostly from graft donor cells, taken 360 days after TCRalphabeta/CD19-depleted stem cell transplant. These receptor sequences come from a boy in the first two years of life who had a stem cell transplant for acute myeloid leukemia, so the T cells may come from the graft donor.

This clonotype appeared a few times. The chain has TRBV9 and TRBJ2-7; D unresolved. Trimming shortened V by 0 bases and J by 0 bases, and 7 bases separated the two germline ends. This CDR3 has 14 amino acids. Germline assignment: CDR1 SGDLS and CDR2 YYNGEE. CDR3 DNA sequence: TGTGCCAGCAGCGTAGAGGCGAGCTCCTACGAGCAGTACTTC. Encoded protein: CASSVEASSYEQYF.

This clonotype was counted between two and nine times. The genes are TRBV4-3 and TRBJ2-7, with 7 positions matching TRBD1. J lost 6 bases, V lost 0 bases, and 5 bases had no gene match. The CDR3 is 14 amino acids. Germline assignment: CDR1 LGHNA and CDR2 YSLEER. CDR3 sequence (DNA): TGCGCCAGCAGCCAAGAGCTACAGGGGAGCGAGCAGTACTTC. This sequence encodes CASSQELQGSEQYF.

The CDR3 DNA follows: TGTGCCAGCGGCACACTAGCGGGGGAAGCAGATACGCAGTATTTT. It specifies CASGTLAGEADTQYF. The chain combines TRBV6-1 with TRBJ2-3; 11 bases are shared with TRBD2. Looked up from germline, CDR1 is MNHNS and CDR2 is SASEGT. CDR3 size: 15 residues. J gave up 4 bases and V 8 bases, and 8 bases lay outside the gene matches.

This clonotype occurred many times. The V and J genes are TRBV19 and TRBJ2-7; either TRBD1 or TRBD2 may supply D (5 bases each). Germline CDR1 LNHDA, CDR2 SQIVND (reference sequence). This CDR3 contains 13 residues. V gave up 2 bases and J gave up 5 bases, with 10 bases separating them. The CDR3 coding sequence is TGTGCCAGTAGTATAAAGGGGCGGGACGAGCAGTACTTC. This codes for CASSIKGRDEQYF.

This clonotype was recorded only once. The CDR3 DNA reads as TGTGCCAGCAGCCCTAGCCTACAGGGGGCTCGGTACGAGCAGTACTTC. Protein product: CASSPSLQGARYEQYF. The chain recombines TRBV6-1 with TRBJ2-7; TRBD1 matches 9 bases. V dropped 6 bases and J dropped 4; count of bases not matched to a gene: 13. CDR1 and CDR2 (germline): MNHNS, SASEGT. There are 16 residues in the CDR3.

This clonotype has at least ten counts. This rearrangement joins TRBV29-1 to TRBJ1-2, with D hard to call. The length of the CDR3 is 11 residues. V was cut by 4 bases and J by 6 bases, with 9 bases left in between. Per germline, CDR1 SQVTM and CDR2 ANQGSEA. Here the CDR3 reads CSVAAGDGYTF. In nucleotides, the CDR3 is TGCAGCGTTGCCGCCGGGGATGGCTACACCTTC.

This clonotype was recorded a few times. The chain uses TRBV6-5 and TRBJ2-6; D is uncertain. V lost 1 base to trimming and J lost 1 base, with 5 bases between them. Germline V gives CDR1 MNHEY, CDR2 SVGAGI. The CDR3 totals 15 residues. CDR3 in amino acids: CASSYFGSGANVLTF. The CDR3 nucleotides read TGTGCCAGCAGTTACTTCGGGTCTGGGGCCAACGTCCTGACTTTC.

V usage is TRBV6-5 and J usage is TRBJ2-2; D is uncertain. The CDR3 consists of 14 residues. Germline CDR1 is MNHEY and CDR2 is SVGAGI. Trimming left V 4 bases short and J 5 bases short, with 11 bases between. CDR3 DNA: TGTGCCAGCAGTTGGTCCCCGGAAACCGGGGAGCTGTTTTTT. Protein product: CASSWSPETGELFF.

Ten or more counts support this clonotype. This chain joins TRBV12-3 or TRBV12-4 and TRBJ2-3; 12 bases align to TRBD2. This CDR3 has 15 amino acids. After removal of 5 bases from V and 1 base from J, the junction contained 1 base not matched to a gene. The CDR3 coding sequence is TGTGCCAGCAGTAGACTAGCGGGGGGCACAGATACGCAGTATTTT. Its translation is CASSRLAGGTDTQYF.

Here the CDR3 DNA reads TGTGCCAGCAGTTTATTGGCATTCCCCAATGAGCAGTTCTTC. Encoded protein: CASSLLAFPNEQFF. V is TRBV28 and J is TRBJ2-1; D remains ambiguous. V was shortened by 1 base and J by 6 bases, with 10 bases between the two germline ends. The CDR3 is 14 amino acids. Germline loops: CDR1 MDHEN, CDR2 SYDVKM.

The sample holds many counts of this clonotype. This chain uses TRBV29-1 with TRBJ2-1, with 9 positions matching TRBD1. CDR3 length: 12 amino acids. Looked up from germline, CDR1 is SQVTM and CDR2 is ANQGSEA. V trimming: 5 bases; J trimming: 6 bases; junction bases outside the gene matches: 2. The CDR3 protein is CSVQQGANEQFF. In DNA form, the CDR3 reads TGCAGCGTTCAACAGGGGGCCAATGAGCAGTTCTTC.

In this sample, this clonotype turned up a few times. Here the CDR3 DNA reads TGTGCCAGCAGTTACTCACGGGGTATGGGGACTGAAGCTTTCTTT. Encoded protein: CASSYSRGMGTEAFF. The V call is TRBV6-2 or TRBV6-3, the J call TRBJ1-1; D unclear. From germline, CDR1 is MNHEY and CDR2 SVGEGT. CDR3 size: 15 residues. With 0 bases removed from V and 5 bases from J, the gap between germline ends came to 13 bases.

This chain uses TRBV6-1 with TRBJ2-6; no definite D call. Germline assignment: CDR1 MNHNS and CDR2 SASEGT. The CDR3 sequence is 16 residues long. The germline V and J ends were trimmed by 5 bases and 1 base, with 12 bases remaining between them. This CDR3 is CASSKGPGSGANVLTF. Here the CDR3 DNA reads TGTGCCAGCAGTAAGGGCCCGGGTTCTGGGGCCAACGTCCTGACTTTC.

This clonotype was recorded at least ten times. The V gene is TRBV12-3 or TRBV12-4, the J gene TRBJ2-3; D gene uncertain. Between the trimmed V and J ends, which lost 6 bases and 2 bases, there was a span of 12 bases. The CDR3 consists of 14 residues. The CDR3: CASSQVGYTDTQYF. CDR3 DNA sequence: TGTGCCAGCAGCCAGGTCGGCTACACAGATACGCAGTATTTT.

This clonotype was counted a few times. The gene calls are TRBV2 and TRBJ2-7; 9 bases line up with TRBD2. Trimming removed 1 base from V and 4 bases from J; junction bases left unmatched: 5. The CDR3 extends over 15 amino acids. Germline CDR1 is SNHLY and CDR2 is FYNNEI. The CDR3 region has the DNA TGTGCCAGCAGTGAAGAGGCTAGCGGGGTGTACGAGCAGTACGTC. Its protein product is CASSEEASGVYEQYV.

This clonotype was found a few times. The rearrangement links TRBV12-3 or TRBV12-4 to TRBJ1-1, with D possibly TRBD1 on 6 matching bases. With 5 bases removed from V and 3 bases from J, the gap between germline ends came to 16 bases. This CDR3 region has 15 residues. CDR3: CASSPGTGLHTEAFF. Here the CDR3 DNA reads TGTGCCAGCAGTCCCGGCACAGGGTTGCACACTGAAGCTTTCTTT.

This clonotype appeared a few times. The J gene is TRBJ2-1, the V gene TRBV20-1; perhaps TRBD2 as D (5 bases). The V end was cut by 6 bases, the J end by 4 bases, with 16 bases between. CDR3 length: 14 residues. The germline gives CDR1 DFQATT, CDR2 SNEGSKA (reference sequence). CDR3 sequence reads: CSARRGFGYNEQFF. The CDR3 DNA follows: TGCAGTGCGAGACGGGGATTTGGATACAATGAGCAGTTCTTC.

The chain couples TRBV6-1 to TRBJ2-5; 7 nucleotides match TRBD2. The germline V gene encodes CDR1 MNHNS and CDR2 SASEGT. This CDR3 comprises 15 residues. The trim removed 4 bases at V and 5 bases at J, leaving 10 bases unmatched. The CDR3 here is CASSARRGVRETQYF. The CDR3 nucleotides are TGTGCCAGCAGTGCCCGCCGGGGGGTTAGGGAGACCCAGTACTTC.

There are many counts of this clonotype. CDR3 DNA sequence: TGCAGCGTTGAAACCAGCACAGATACGCAGTATTTT. This gives the protein CSVETSTDTQYF. This chain links TRBV29-1 with TRBJ2-3; no reliable D call. V lost 2 bases and J 0 bases, leaving 3 bases between the germline ends. The CDR3 runs 12 residues. Germline loops: CDR1 SQVTM, CDR2 ANQGSEA.

This clonotype was detected a few times. The V gene is TRBV2, the J gene TRBJ2-6; D possibly uses TRBD1 or TRBD2 (6 bases each). The CDR3 is made up of 18 amino acids. CDR1 SNHLY and CDR2 FYNNEI come from the germline V gene. V lost 5 bases to trimming and J lost 0 bases, with 17 bases between them. The CDR3 bases are TGTGCCAGCAGTCCTCGGGGGCTAACATACTCTGGGGCCAACGTCCTGACTTTC. It specifies CASSPRGLTYSGANVLTF.

In this sample, this clonotype turned up many times. V gene TRBV15 combines with J gene TRBJ1-6; TRBD1 might be the D (5 bases). The V and J ends lost 5 bases and 14 bases respectively, with 10 bases between them. The CDR3 loop spans 11 amino acids. The germline V gene has CDR1 LNHNV and CDR2 YYDKDF (reference sequence). Here the CDR3 reads CATSFMGALHF. The DNA of the CDR3 is TGTGCCACCAGCTTCATGGGGGCCCTCCACTTT.

This clonotype was seen a handful of times. This may stem from a read error, because a much larger clone lies one nucleotide away. The CDR3 loop is CASRQAPYEQYF. DNA for the CDR3: TGTGCCAGCAGACAGGCCCCCTACGAGCAGTACTTC. V gene TRBV2 combines with J gene TRBJ2-7; D may be TRBD1 (5 bases). Trimming removed 6 bases from V and 2 bases from J, with 8 bases in between. Germline assignment: CDR1 SNHLY and CDR2 FYNNEI. The CDR3 consists of 12 residues. The full variable domain, rest sourced from reference TRBV2 and TRBJ2-7, is EPEVTQTPSHQVTQMGQEVILRCVPISNHLYFYWYRQILGQKVEFLVSFYNNEISEKSEIFDDQFSVERPDGSNFTLKIRSTKLEDSAMYFCASRQAPYEQYFGPGTRLTVT.

This clonotype has ten or more counts. The J gene is TRBJ2-3, the V gene TRBV20-1, with TRBD2 identical over 14 bases. Germline trimming cut 3 bases from V and 5 bases from J; bases unmatched to any gene: 22. This CDR3 has 21 residues. Germline loops: CDR1 DFQATT, CDR2 SNEGSKA (reference sequence). The CDR3 coding sequence is TGCAGTGCTAGGGCCACCTTGACTAGCGGGGGGGTCCGGGCCCTCCAAGATACGCAGTATTTT. Translation: CSARATLTSGGVRALQDTQYF.

The rearrangement joins TRBV9 to TRBJ2-7; D unclear. The CDR3 covers 17 residues. V was trimmed by 0 bases and J by 1 base, leaving 17 bases between them. Germline V CDR1 and CDR2: SGDLS, YYNGEE. The CDR3: CASSVGSSPLISYEQYF. In nucleotides, the CDR3 is TGTGCCAGCAGCGTAGGAAGCAGCCCCCTTATATCCTACGAGCAGTACTTC.

The J gene is TRBJ1-6, the V gene TRBV20-1, with D unclear. Germline V lookup: CDR1 DFQATT, CDR2 SNEGSKA (reference sequence). The V end lost 0 bases, the J end lost 10 bases, and 13 bases lay between the germline ends. The CDR3 is 14 amino acids. The chain's CDR3 is CSARDRQYRSPLHF. The CDR3 DNA sequence: TGCAGTGCTAGAGATCGTCAATATCGGTCACCCCTCCACTTT.

This chain joins TRBV11-2 and TRBJ2-1; 7 bases map to TRBD2. Unmatched junction bases numbered 5, after V lost 3 bases and J lost 3 bases. This CDR3 region has 15 residues. Germline V gene data show CDR1 as SGHAT and CDR2 as FQNNGV. The CDR3 DNA reads as TGTGCCAGCAGCTTGGCTAGCGGACTCTACAATGAGCAGTTCTTC. Residues: CASSLASGLYNEQFF. The variable domain in full, completed from reference TRBV11-2 and TRBJ2-1, reads EAGVAQSPRYKIIEKRQSVAFWCNPISGHATLYWYQQILGQGPKLLIQFQNNGVVDDSQLPKDRFSAERLKGVDSTLKIQPAKLEDSAVYLCASSLASGLYNEQFFGPGTRLTVL.

This chain connects TRBV29-1 to TRBJ1-2; D not resolved. Trimming cost V 7 bases and J 5 bases, with 11 bases left between them. Germline CDR1 is SQVTM and CDR2 is ANQGSEA. This CDR3 has 11 amino acids. The CDR3 here is CSALVGYGYTF. CDR3 nucleotides: TGCAGCGCCCTCGTAGGGTATGGCTACACCTTC.

The table lists this clonotype with many counts. The J gene is TRBJ2-2, the V gene TRBV28; D not certain. Per the germline V gene, CDR1 is MDHEN and CDR2 is SYDVKM. Trimming shortened V by 3 bases and J by 0 bases, and 8 bases separated the two germline ends. The CDR3 covers 15 residues. The CDR3 DNA reads as TGTGCCAGCAGTTTGAGGCGCTCGAACACCGGGGAGCTGTTTTTT. The encoded protein is CASSLRRSNTGELFF.

This clonotype was seen only a few times. The CDR3 DNA is TGCGCCAGCAGCCAAGAAAGCGGGGGGGATATAACAGATACGCAGTATTTT. This gives the protein CASSQESGGDITDTQYF. The chain has TRBV4-3 and TRBJ2-3; 10 nucleotides match TRBD2. V dropped 0 bases and J dropped 3; count of bases not matched to a gene: 6. Looked up from germline, CDR1 is LGHNA and CDR2 is YSLEER. The CDR3 is 17 residues long.

The chain recombines TRBV20-1 with TRBJ2-3; TRBD2 matches at 8 bases. Germline V gene lookup returns CDR1 DFQATT and CDR2 SNEGSKA (reference sequence). Unmatched junction bases numbered 6, after V lost 3 bases and J lost 4 bases. CDR3 length equals 14 residues. CDR3 sequence: CSARLTSGADTQYF. The CDR3 DNA is TGCAGTGCTAGGTTAACTAGCGGAGCAGATACGCAGTATTTT.

J is TRBJ2-6 and V is TRBV6-1, with 8 bases that match TRBD1. Germline V lookup: CDR1 MNHNS, CDR2 SASEGT. The CDR3 consists of 15 residues. The V gene end was trimmed by 8 bases and the J gene end by 7 bases; junction bases not matched to a gene: 10. The CDR3 DNA follows: TGTGCCAGCCGGGACAGGCCCCATCGAGCCAACGTCCTGACTTTC. Translating gives CASRDRPHRANVLTF.